Given below is one TCR beta chain in context. TCRdb analysed the PCR reads with MiXCR anew, one entry per CDR3 protein. This table has about 86,000 distinct CDR3 sequences, approximately 25% appearing once. This sample was included in a study of molecular identifiers for immune sequencing clone quantification. Study at large: In replicates, RNA taken from roughly 18,000 or 92,000 naive CD8 cells was divided five ways, and four portions underwent sequencing.

The length of the CDR3 is 14 residues. Trimming shortened V by 4 bases and J by 3 bases, and 10 bases separated the two germline ends. Germline V gives CDR1 SGHDT, CDR2 YYEEEE. Naive CD8 T cells were picked out by sorting for CD8+CD4-CCR7+CD45RA+. V and J are TRBV5-6 and TRBJ2-2; D perhaps matches TRBD1 (6 bases). Sequenced: naive CD8+ T cells from blood, with Jurkat cell RNA spiked in. Sample subset: FACS-sorted CD8+CD4-CCR7+CD45RA+ naive T cells. This receptor was obtained from a human donor in good health. Some libraries in this study had Jurkat cell RNA spiked in. CDR3 DNA: TGTGCCAGCAGCATGACAGGATACACCGGGGAGCTGTTTTTT. This encodes CASSMTGYTGELFF.